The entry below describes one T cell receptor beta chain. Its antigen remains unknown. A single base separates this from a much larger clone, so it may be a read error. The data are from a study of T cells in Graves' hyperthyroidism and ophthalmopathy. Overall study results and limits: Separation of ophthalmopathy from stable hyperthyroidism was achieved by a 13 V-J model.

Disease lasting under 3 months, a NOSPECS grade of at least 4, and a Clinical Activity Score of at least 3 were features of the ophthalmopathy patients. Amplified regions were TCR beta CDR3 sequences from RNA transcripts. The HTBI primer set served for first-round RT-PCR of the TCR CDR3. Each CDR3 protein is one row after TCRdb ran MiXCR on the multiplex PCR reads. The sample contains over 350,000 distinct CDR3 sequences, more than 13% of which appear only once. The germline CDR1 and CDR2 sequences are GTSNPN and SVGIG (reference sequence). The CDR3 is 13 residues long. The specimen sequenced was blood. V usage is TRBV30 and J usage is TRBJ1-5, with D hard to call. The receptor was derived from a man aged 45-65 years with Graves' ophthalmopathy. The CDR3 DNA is TGTGCCTGGGGTGTCGGGGTCGGACAGCCCCAGCATTTT. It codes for CAWGVGVGQPQHF.